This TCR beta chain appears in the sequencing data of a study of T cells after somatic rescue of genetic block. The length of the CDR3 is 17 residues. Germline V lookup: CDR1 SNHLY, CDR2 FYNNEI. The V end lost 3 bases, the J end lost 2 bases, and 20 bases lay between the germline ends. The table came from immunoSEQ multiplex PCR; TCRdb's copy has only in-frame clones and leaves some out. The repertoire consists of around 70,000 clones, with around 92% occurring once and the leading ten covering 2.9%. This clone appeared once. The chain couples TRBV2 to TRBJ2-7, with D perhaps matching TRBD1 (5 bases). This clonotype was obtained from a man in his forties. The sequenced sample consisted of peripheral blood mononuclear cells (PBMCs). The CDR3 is CASSEVGWGSLTYEQYF. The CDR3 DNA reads TGTGCCAGCAGTGAGGTCGGCTGGGGCAGCCTCACCTACGAGCAGTACTTC.